This is a list of T cell receptor beta chains from one sample in a study of control samples from healthy donors and cancer patients. The protocol was immunoSEQ multiplex PCR, while the TCRdb copy is restricted to in-frame clones and leaves out a portion. In the table there are under 200,000 clones, about 91% of which are singletons. The specimen sequenced was blood. The receptors originated from a woman in her thirties in good health. Both conserved end residues are part of each CDR3. D genes are given only for firm matches. Size is omitted from some rows. Given values are once, few, many or a class for expanded clones.

V gene: TRBV19
J gene: TRBJ1-1
clone size: few
D gene: .
CDR3 length: 14
CDR3 DNA: TGTGCCAGTAGAGGGGGTCAGACGAACACTGAAGCTTTCTTT
CDR3 protein: CASRGGQTNTEAFF

V gene: TRBV27
J gene: TRBJ2-1
clone size: .
D gene: .
CDR3 length: 16
CDR3 DNA: TGTGCCAGCCGCGCAGGGAGCGCTAGCAGTTACAATGAGCAGTTCTTC
CDR3 protein: CASRAGSASSYNEQFF

V gene: TRBV7-9
J gene: TRBJ1-1
clone size: .
D gene: .
CDR3 length: 14
CDR3 DNA: TGTGCCAGCAGCTTAAAGGGTGTGAACACTGAAGCTTTCTTT
CDR3 protein: CASSLKGVNTEAFF

V gene: TRBV2
J gene: TRBJ2-1
clone size: .
D gene: TRBD1
CDR3 length: 15
CDR3 DNA: TGTGCCAGCAGTCTCCTTCCAGGGGGCGAGTATGAGCAGTTCTTC
CDR3 protein: CASSLLPGGEYEQFF

V gene: TRBV19
J gene: TRBJ1-6
clone size: many
D gene: TRBD1
CDR3 length: 15
CDR3 DNA: TGTGCCAGTAGTATAGTCGGACAGGGGCATTCACCCCTCCACTTT
CDR3 protein: CASSIVGQGHSPLHF

V gene: TRBV4-1
J gene: TRBJ2-7
clone size: .
D gene: TRBD2
CDR3 length: 14
CDR3 DNA: TGCGCCAGCAGCCAAGGACTAGCGGATTACGAGCAGTACTTC
CDR3 protein: CASSQGLADYEQYF

V gene: TRBV12-3/TRBV12-4
J gene: TRBJ2-1
clone size: .
D gene: .
CDR3 length: 12
CDR3 DNA: TGTGCCAGCAGTTTTCAAGGCAATGAGCAGTTCTTC
CDR3 protein: CASSFQGNEQFF

V gene: TRBV6-5
J gene: TRBJ1-5
clone size: .
D gene: TRBD1
CDR3 length: 14
CDR3 DNA: TGTGCCAGCAGTCAGACAGGGAGCAATCAGCCCCAGCATTTT
CDR3 protein: CASSQTGSNQPQHF

V gene: TRBV7-2
J gene: TRBJ2-7
clone size: .
D gene: TRBD2
CDR3 length: 15
CDR3 DNA: TGTGCCAGCAGCTTAGCGACTAGCGGAGACTACGAGCAGTACTTC
CDR3 protein: CASSLATSGDYEQYF

V gene: TRBV28
J gene: TRBJ1-5
clone size: .
D gene: .
CDR3 length: 14
CDR3 DNA: TGTGCCAGCCTAGGGAAGAGGGCCCCCCAGCCCCAGCATTTT
CDR3 protein: CASLGKRAPQPQHF

V gene: TRBV4-2
J gene: TRBJ2-7
clone size: .
D gene: TRBD2
CDR3 length: 14
CDR3 DNA: TGTGCCAGCAGCCAAGGTCTAGCGGGGGCCGAGCAGTACTTC
CDR3 protein: CASSQGLAGAEQYF

V gene: TRBV7-8
J gene: TRBJ1-5
clone size: .
D gene: .
CDR3 length: 14
CDR3 DNA: TGTGCCAGCAGCTTAGGGGTGGGCAATCAGCCCCAGCATTTT
CDR3 protein: CASSLGVGNQPQHF

V gene: TRBV2
J gene: TRBJ2-1
clone size: .
D gene: .
CDR3 length: 14
CDR3 DNA: TGTGCCAGCAGTGAGCGGGCGCTGCCAAATGAGCAGTTCTTC
CDR3 protein: CASSERALPNEQFF

V gene: TRBV7-2
J gene: TRBJ2-1
clone size: .
D gene: .
CDR3 length: 14
CDR3 DNA: TGTGCCAGCAGCTTAGGGATTCGGGGAAATGAGCAGTTCTTC
CDR3 protein: CASSLGIRGNEQFF

V gene: TRBV6-6
J gene: TRBJ2-5
clone size: .
D gene: TRBD2
CDR3 length: 14
CDR3 DNA: TGTGCCAGCAGTTATGGCGGGAGGGGTGAGACCCAGTACTTC
CDR3 protein: CASSYGGRGETQYF

V gene: TRBV24-1
J gene: TRBJ1-1
clone size: once
D gene: .
CDR3 length: 13
CDR3 DNA: TGTGCCACCAGTGACGATAAAAACACTGAAGCTTTCTTT
CDR3 protein: CATSDDKNTEAFF

V gene: TRBV5-5
J gene: TRBJ1-5
clone size: .
D gene: .
CDR3 length: 16
CDR3 DNA: TGTGCCAGCAGCTTAGGTGACAGCATTAAGAATCAGCCCCAGCATTTT
CDR3 protein: CASSLGDSIKNQPQHF

V gene: TRBV2
J gene: TRBJ1-5
clone size: .
D gene: .
CDR3 length: 15
CDR3 DNA: TGTGCCAGCAGTGAGCAGGAGAGTAGCAATCAGCCCCAGCATTTT
CDR3 protein: CASSEQESSNQPQHF

V gene: TRBV6-1
J gene: TRBJ2-3
clone size: .
D gene: .
CDR3 length: 17
CDR3 DNA: TGTGCCAGCAGTGACCGCAGAGGGGCGTCTAGCGCAGATACGCAGTATTTT
CDR3 protein: CASSDRRGASSADTQYF

V gene: TRBV27
J gene: TRBJ2-3
clone size: .
D gene: .
CDR3 length: 15
CDR3 DNA: TGTGCCAGCAGTCCCAAGTTCGGGGGTATAGATACGCAGTATTTT
CDR3 protein: CASSPKFGGIDTQYF

V gene: TRBV12-3/TRBV12-4
J gene: TRBJ1-5
clone size: few
D gene: TRBD1
CDR3 length: 13
CDR3 DNA: TGTGCCAGCGGACAGGTGAGCAATCAGCCCCAGCATTTT
CDR3 protein: CASGQVSNQPQHF

V gene: TRBV6-5
J gene: TRBJ2-7
clone size: .
D gene: .
CDR3 length: 12
CDR3 DNA: TGTGCCAGCAGTTACTCATCTGGAGTGTGGAGCTTC
CDR3 protein: CASSYSSGVWSF

V gene: TRBV27
J gene: TRBJ2-2
clone size: .
D gene: .
CDR3 length: 16
CDR3 DNA: TGTGCCAGCACCCCGGGACTCTTGGATGGCACCGGGGAGCTGTTTTTT
CDR3 protein: CASTPGLLDGTGELFF

V gene: TRBV5-1
J gene: TRBJ1-4
clone size: .
D gene: .
CDR3 length: 13
CDR3 DNA: TGCGCCAGCAGCTTGGGGGGGTACGAAAAACTGTTTTTT
CDR3 protein: CASSLGGYEKLFF

V gene: TRBV5-1
J gene: TRBJ2-4
clone size: .
D gene: TRBD2
CDR3 length: 16
CDR3 DNA: TGCGCCAGCAGCTTGGGGCCGGGAGGAGGCAAAAACATTCAGTACTTC
CDR3 protein: CASSLGPGGGKNIQYF

V gene: TRBV4-1
J gene: TRBJ2-2
clone size: .
D gene: .
CDR3 length: 16
CDR3 DNA: TGCGCCAGCAGCCAAGAAGAGAACAGGGCTGCAGGGGAGCTGTTTTTT
CDR3 protein: CASSQEENRAAGELFF

V gene: TRBV27
J gene: TRBJ1-1
clone size: .
D gene: TRBD1
CDR3 length: 13
CDR3 DNA: TGTGCTATAAAGGGACAGGGGGCAACTGAAGCTTTCTTT
CDR3 protein: CAIKGQGATEAFF

V gene: TRBV19
J gene: TRBJ1-4
clone size: .
D gene: .
CDR3 length: 12
CDR3 DNA: TGTGCCAGTAGTCGGGCGGAGGAAAAACTGTTTTTT
CDR3 protein: CASSRAEEKLFF

V gene: TRBV4-1
J gene: TRBJ1-5
clone size: once
D gene: .
CDR3 length: 16
CDR3 DNA: TGCGCCAGCAGCCAGAAGGGAGAGGGGACCAATCAGCCCCAGCATTTT
CDR3 protein: CASSQKGEGTNQPQHF